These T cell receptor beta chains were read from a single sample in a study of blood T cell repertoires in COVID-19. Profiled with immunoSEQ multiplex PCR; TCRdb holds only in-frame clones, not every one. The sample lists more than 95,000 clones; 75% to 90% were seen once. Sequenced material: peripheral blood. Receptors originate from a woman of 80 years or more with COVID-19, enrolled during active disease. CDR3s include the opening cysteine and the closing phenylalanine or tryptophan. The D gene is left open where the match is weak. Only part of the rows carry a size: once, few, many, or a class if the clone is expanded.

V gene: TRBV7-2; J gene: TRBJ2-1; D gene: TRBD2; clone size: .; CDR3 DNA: TGTGCCAGCAGCTATTCCGGGACTAGCTTGAATGAGCAGTTCTTC; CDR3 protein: CASSYSGTSLNEQFF
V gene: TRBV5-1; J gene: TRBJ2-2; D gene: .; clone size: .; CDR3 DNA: TGCGCCAGCAGCTTGATTGGACTCGACACCGGGGAGCTGTTTTTT; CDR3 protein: CASSLIGLDTGELFF
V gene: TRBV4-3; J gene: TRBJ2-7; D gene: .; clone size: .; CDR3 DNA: TGCGCCAGCAGCCAAGACACGGGTTTATCCTACGAGCAGTACTTC; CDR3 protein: CASSQDTGLSYEQYF
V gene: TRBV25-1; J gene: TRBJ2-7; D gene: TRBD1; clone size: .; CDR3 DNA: TGTGCCACCTCAGGGACAGTTGCCTACGAGCAGTACTTC; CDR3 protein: CATSGTVAYEQYF
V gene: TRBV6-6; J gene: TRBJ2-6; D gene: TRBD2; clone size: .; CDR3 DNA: TGTGCCAGCACCGACGGGGGGGCTGGGGCCAACGTCCTGACTTTC; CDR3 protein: CASTDGGAGANVLTF
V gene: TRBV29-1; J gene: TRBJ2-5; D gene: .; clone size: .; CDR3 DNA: TGCAGCGTTGAAGTTCCCTCGGAGGGGGAGACCCAGTACTTC; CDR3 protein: CSVEVPSEGETQYF
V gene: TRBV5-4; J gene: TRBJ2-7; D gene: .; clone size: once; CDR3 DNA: TGTGCCAGCAGCTCAACAGGGGGGGACGAGCAGTACTTC; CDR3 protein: CASSSTGGDEQYF
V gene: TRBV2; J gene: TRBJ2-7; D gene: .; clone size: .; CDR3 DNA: TGTGCCAGCTCTAGGGACAATCTCTACGAGCAGTACTTC; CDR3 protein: CASSRDNLYEQYF
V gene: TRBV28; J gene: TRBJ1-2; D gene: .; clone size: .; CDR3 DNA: TGTGCCAGCACCATTCCCAGGGGCGACTATGGCTACACCTTC; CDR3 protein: CASTIPRGDYGYTF
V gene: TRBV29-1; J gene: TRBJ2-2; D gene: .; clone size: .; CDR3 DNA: TGCAGCGTCGGGGGTGGTTCCGGGGCCGTAACCGGGGAGCTGTTTTTT; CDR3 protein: CSVGGGSGAVTGELFF
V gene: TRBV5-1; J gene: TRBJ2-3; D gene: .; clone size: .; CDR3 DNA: TGCGCCAGCAGCGGGGGCGCGGGCACAGATACGCAGTATTTT; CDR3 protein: CASSGGAGTDTQYF
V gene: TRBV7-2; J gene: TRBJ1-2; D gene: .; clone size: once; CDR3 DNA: TGTGCCAGCAGCTCCCAGGGTAGCGGGCTAACTAAGGGCTACACCTTC; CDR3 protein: CASSSQGSGLTKGYTF
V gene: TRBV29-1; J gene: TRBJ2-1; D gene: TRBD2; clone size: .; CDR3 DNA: TGCAGCGTCACCGGGACTAGCGGGAGGGGCAATGAGCAGTTCTTC; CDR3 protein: CSVTGTSGRGNEQFF
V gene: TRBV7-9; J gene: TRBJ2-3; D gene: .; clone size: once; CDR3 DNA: TGTGCCAGCAGCTTGGGGCTCGCGGATACGCAGTATTTT; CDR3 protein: CASSLGLADTQYF
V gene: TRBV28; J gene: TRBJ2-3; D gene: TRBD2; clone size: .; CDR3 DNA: TGTGCCAGCAGCCCCGGACTAGCGGTGATCACAGATACGCAGTATTTT; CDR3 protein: CASSPGLAVITDTQYF